The present TCR beta chain was sequenced within a study of blood T cell repertoires in COVID-19. The overall study: Spain, Italy and the United States supplied samples that represented acute and convalescent COVID-19. From T cells, B-cell-depleted T cells, or PBMCs came the material, which was cDNA or gDNA.

Assay used: immunoSEQ multiplex PCR; TCRdb lists only in-frame clones, some missing. The data contain about 210,000 clones, about 88% of them singletons. V lost 2 bases and J lost 4; bases outside the gene matches: 8. CDR1 is SGHAT and CDR2 is FQNNGV in the germline V gene. The CDR3 sequence is 16 residues long. V gene TRBV11-2 combines with J gene TRBJ1-1, with 9 bases lining up with TRBD1. The sample was peripheral blood. The source of this sequence is a woman between 40 and 50 years old with acute or convalescent COVID-19. This CDR3 is CASSLYRGREPTEAFF. CDR3 DNA: TGTGCCAGCAGCTTATACAGGGGGCGAGAACCCACTGAAGCTTTCTTT.